The TCR beta chain described here comes from a study of cytomegalovirus exposure and HLA in healthy donors. The wider study: The early release's HLA-typed donors yielded approximately 82 million unique TCRs. Study findings and constraints: In a later analysis, compared with equally common non-associated chains, HLA-associated beta chains were more expanded.

In regard to this clone: Its antigen is not known.

This PCR relied on a set of 60 Vbeta primers and 13 Jbeta primers. TCRdb keeps only in-frame clones here, not all; method: immunoSEQ multiplex PCR. The table lists some 140,000 clones, over 70% of them singletons. The sequence was obtained from a man aged 30-40 years in good health and CMV-seronegative. The sample taken for sequencing was PBMCs.

The CDR3 reads CASSGSGQGAGEQFF. The CDR3 coding sequence is TGTGCCAGCAGTGGAAGCGGACAGGGGGCAGGTGAGCAGTTCTTC. The chain employs TRBV6-1 and TRBJ2-1, with 11 bases fitting TRBD1. Germline V CDR1 and CDR2: MNHNS, SASEGT. V shed 4 bases and J 9 bases; nucleotides not matched to a gene: 8. CDR3 length equals 15 residues.